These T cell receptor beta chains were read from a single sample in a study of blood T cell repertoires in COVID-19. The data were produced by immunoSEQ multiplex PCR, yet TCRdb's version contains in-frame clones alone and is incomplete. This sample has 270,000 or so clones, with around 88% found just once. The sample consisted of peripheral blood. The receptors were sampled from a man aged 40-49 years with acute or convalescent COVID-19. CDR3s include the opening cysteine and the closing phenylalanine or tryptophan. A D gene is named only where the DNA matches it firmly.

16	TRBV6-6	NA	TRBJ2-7	CASSYKAVRIPYEQYF	TGTGCCAGCAGTTACAAAGCAGTGAGGATCCCCTACGAGCAGTACTTC
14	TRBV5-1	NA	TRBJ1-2	CASSPNEGLYGYTF	TGCGCCAGCAGCCCGAACGAAGGACTGTATGGCTACACCTTC
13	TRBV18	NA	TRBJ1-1	CASSSIEGTEAFF	TGTGCCAGCTCATCTATTGAGGGCACTGAAGCTTTCTTT
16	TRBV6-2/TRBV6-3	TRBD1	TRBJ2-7	CASSYRPGQKSYEQYF	TGTGCCAGCAGTTACAGGCCGGGACAGAAATCCTACGAGCAGTACTTC
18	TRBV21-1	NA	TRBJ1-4	CASSSGGQGIAANEKLFF	TGTGCCAGCAGCAGCGGGGGACAGGGGATAGCAGCTAATGAAAAACTGTTTTTT
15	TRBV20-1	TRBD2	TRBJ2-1	CSASPASGGINEQFF	TGCAGTGCTAGTCCCGCTAGCGGGGGGATTAATGAGCAGTTCTTC
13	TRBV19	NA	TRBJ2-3	CASSMIRGDTQYF	TGTGCCAGTAGTATGATAAGGGGAGATACGCAGTATTTT
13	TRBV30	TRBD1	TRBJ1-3	CAWTGQPGNTIYF	TGTGCCTGGACGGGACAGCCTGGAAACACCATATATTTT
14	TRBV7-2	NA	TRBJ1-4	CASSLKTVNEKLFF	TGTGCCAGCAGCTTAAAGACAGTGAATGAAAAACTGTTTTTT
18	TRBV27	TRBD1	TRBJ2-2	CASSWTGGDLVGTGELFF	TGTGCCAGCAGTTGGACAGGGGGCGATTTGGTCGGCACCGGGGAGCTGTTTTTT